This section outlines one T cell receptor beta chain sequence together with its context. The CDR3 spans 15 residues. With 3 bases removed from V and 1 base from J, the gap between germline ends came to 12 bases. Germline CDR1 and CDR2: KGHSH and LQKENI. The data were taken from a study of blood T cell repertoires in COVID-19. Study processing details: The authors estimated nucleated cell counts from reference gene primer amplification. Repertoires were generated with immunoSEQ multiplex PCR, while TCRdb's copy carries only in-frame clones and drops some. The V and J calls and clone size were taken over from that table, and D and trimming were inferred from the DNA. The data hold about 190,000 clones, with around nine tenths observed a single time.

The sample consisted of peripheral blood. The chain combines TRBV18 with TRBJ1-2, with D perhaps matching TRBD1 (5 bases). This sequence was found in a man aged 25 to 40 with acute or convalescent COVID-19. CDR3 residues: CASSPGGELNYGYTF. Written as DNA, the CDR3 is TGTGCCAGCTCACCGGGGGGGGAACTTAACTATGGCTACACCTTC.